This passage covers 26 T cell receptor beta chains from one sample sequenced in a study of CD8 T cells in Susac syndrome. An input of roughly 0.5 to 1 ug of RNA was subjected to reverse transcription using random hexamers. TCRdb redid the calling of the immunoSEQ multiplex PCR reads with MiXCR, one entry per CDR3 protein. The sample records some 260,000 distinct CDR3 sequences, about 94% being singletons. Source material: CD4+ T cells from PBMCs. These receptor sequences come from a human donor with multiple sclerosis.

This clonotype was picked up one time. The V gene is TRBV6-5, the J gene TRBJ1-5; 11 nucleotides agree with TRBD1. Losses at the gene ends were 5 bases for V and 5 bases for J; bases not matched to a gene: 5. The CDR3 extends over 15 amino acids. The germline CDR1 and CDR2 sequences are MNHEY and SVGAGI. CDR3 loop: CASSPGTGGYQPQHF. As DNA, the CDR3 is TGTGCCAGCAGTCCGGGGACAGGGGGTTATCAGCCCCAGCATTTT.

This clonotype was seen only a few times. This sequence joins TRBV6-1 and TRBJ2-2; TRBD1 matches at 11 bases. There are 14 residues in the CDR3. J was trimmed by 4 bases and V by 8 bases; bases with no gene match: 3. Looked up from germline, CDR1 is MNHNS and CDR2 is SASEGT. DNA for the CDR3: TGTGCCAGCGAGGGACAGGGGGGCACCGGGGAGCTGTTTTTT. Protein sequence: CASEGQGGTGELFF.

The rearrangement joins TRBV6-2 or TRBV6-3 to TRBJ2-2; D remains ambiguous. The CDR3 is 15 residues long. CDR1 is MNHEY, CDR2 SVGEGT, per germline. With 2 bases removed from V and 4 bases from J, the gap between germline ends came to 11 bases. CDR3 nucleotide sequence: TGTGCCAGCAGTTACGGGCCGACGGGCACCGGGGAGCTGTTTTTT. The encoded protein is CASSYGPTGTGELFF.

V is TRBV30 and J is TRBJ1-1, with TRBD1 matching 10 bases. The germline CDR1 and CDR2 sequences are GTSNPN and SVGIG (reference sequence). Unmatched junction bases numbered 6, after V lost 6 bases and J lost 5 bases. This CDR3 comprises 13 residues. In nucleotides, the CDR3 is TGTGCCTGTCTCCGGGACAGGGGAACTGAAGCTTTCTTT. It yields the protein CACLRDRGTEAFF.

This clonotype was observed a single time. This sequence joins TRBV20-1 and TRBJ1-2; D is ambiguous. The CDR3 totals 13 residues. Per germline, CDR1 DFQATT and CDR2 SNEGSKA (reference sequence). Trimming took off 6 bases at V and 0 bases at J, with 11 bases between the two ends. The CDR3 region has the DNA TGCAGTGCCCTGGAGGGCTCTAACTATGGCTACACCTTC. Encoded protein: CSALEGSNYGYTF.

V and J are TRBV12-3 or TRBV12-4 and TRBJ1-2; D is perhaps TRBD1 (6 bases). The V gene lost 7 bases and the J gene lost 4 bases, with 10 bases spanning the gap. CDR3 length: 12 amino acids. CDR3 protein: CASTDSSYGYTF. In DNA form, the CDR3 reads TGTGCCAGCACGGACAGCTCCTATGGCTACACCTTC.

This chain links TRBV5-1 with TRBJ2-5; D unresolved. From germline, CDR1 is SGHRS and CDR2 YFSETQ. The CDR3 is 16 residues long. The V gene lost 1 base and the J gene lost 4 bases, with 17 bases spanning the gap. Here the CDR3 DNA reads TGCGCCAGCAGCTTGAGTAGCAGCCCAAGGAGAGAGACCCAGTACTTC. Protein: CASSLSSSPRRETQYF.

Here the CDR3 reads CASRRTGSTSPLHF. CDR3 sequence (DNA): TGTGCCAGCAGACGGACAGGGTCAACTTCACCCCTCCACTTT. This chain joins TRBV3-1 and TRBJ1-6, with 8 bases that match TRBD1. V lost 6 bases, J lost 9 bases, and 7 bases stayed unmatched. The CDR3 loop spans 14 amino acids. Germline V gene data show CDR1 as LGHDT and CDR2 as YNNKEL (reference sequence).

The rearrangement links TRBV30 to TRBJ2-3; no definite D call. V was cut by 0 bases and J by 0 bases, with 10 bases left in between. This CDR3 comprises 15 residues. Germline V gene data show CDR1 as GTSNPN and CDR2 as SVGIG (reference sequence). The CDR3 sequence: CAWSVESRSTDTQYF. Here the CDR3 DNA reads TGTGCCTGGAGTGTAGAGTCTAGGAGCACAGATACGCAGTATTTT.

This chain links TRBV4-2 with TRBJ2-7; D is perhaps TRBD1 or TRBD2 (5 bases each). Germline V lookup: CDR1 LGHNA, CDR2 YNFKEQ. The CDR3 is 15 residues long. The V end lost 4 bases, the J end lost 2 bases, and 15 bases lay between the germline ends. CDR3 sequence reads: CASSRTQGDPYEQYV. The CDR3 bases are TGTGCCAGCAGCCGTACTCAAGGGGACCCCTACGAGCAGTACGTC.

The chain joins TRBV10-3 to TRBJ2-7; D not resolved. The V gene's germline CDR1 is ENHRY and CDR2 SYGVKD. The CDR3 length is 12 residues. Trimming pared 10 bases from V and 2 bases from J, leaving 12 bases between. In nucleotides, the CDR3 is TGTGCCACAAGAAAACAAGCCTACGAGCAGTACTTC. Residues: CATRKQAYEQYF.

This chain connects TRBV27 to TRBJ2-1; 14 bases are shared with TRBD2. Germline values: CDR1 MNHEY, CDR2 SMNVEV (reference sequence). Unmatched junction bases numbered 9, after V lost 5 bases and J lost 15 bases. The CDR3 has 14 amino acids. CDR3 loop: CASSQGLAGAGPFF. The DNA of the CDR3 is TGTGCCAGCAGTCAGGGACTAGCGGGAGCCGGGCCGTTCTTC.

This clonotype was counted once. This rearrangement joins TRBV2 to TRBJ1-1; D is unclear. Looked up from germline, CDR1 is SNHLY and CDR2 is FYNNEI. The germline V and J ends were trimmed by 8 bases and 4 bases, with 17 bases remaining between them. The CDR3 sequence is 14 residues long. In nucleotides, the CDR3 is TGTGCCAGCGCCAGGCGGATCCGGCGCACTGAAGCTTTCTTT. Protein product: CASARRIRRTEAFF.

The rearrangement uses TRBV5-1 and TRBJ2-1; D gene unclear. V was shortened by 0 bases and J by 8 bases, with 12 bases between the two germline ends. The CDR3 totals 14 residues. Germline V gives CDR1 SGHRS, CDR2 YFSETQ. In nucleotides, the CDR3 is TGCGCCAGCAGCTTGGTCGTCGCGTCGGATGAGCAGTTCTTC. Its protein product is CASSLVVASDEQFF.

The V and J genes are TRBV20-1 and TRBJ2-1; no definite D call. CDR1 DFQATT and CDR2 SNEGSKA come from the germline V gene (reference sequence). The CDR3 has 13 amino acids. Trimming took off 2 bases at V and 8 bases at J, with 13 bases between the two ends. This chain's CDR3 is CSARKQPWDEQFF. The CDR3 coding sequence is TGCAGTGCTAGAAAACAGCCGTGGGATGAGCAGTTCTTC.

V gene TRBV18 combines with J gene TRBJ2-7; D gene unclear. V was trimmed by 6 bases and J by 7 bases, leaving 19 bases between them. Germline V gives CDR1 KGHSH, CDR2 LQKENI. The CDR3 sequence is 14 residues long. This CDR3 reads CASSQGPTVKEQYF. The CDR3, as DNA: TGTGCCAGCTCGCAAGGGCCCACGGTAAAAGAGCAGTACTTC.

This chain joins TRBV4-2 and TRBJ2-1; 7 bases are shared with TRBD2. Germline loops: CDR1 LGHNA, CDR2 YNFKEQ. V was clipped by 1 base and J by 16 bases; unmatched bases: 13. This CDR3 comprises 14 residues. The chain's CDR3 is CASSQGEGEFTIFF. DNA for the CDR3: TGTGCCAGCAGCCAAGGGGAGGGAGAGTTCACCATTTTCTTC.

This clonotype was counted once. The V call is TRBV28, the J call TRBJ1-1; D is unclear. This CDR3 spans 13 amino acids. In germline, CDR1 is MDHEN, CDR2 SYDVKM. With 5 bases removed from V and 4 bases from J, the gap between germline ends came to 11 bases. CDR3 DNA: TGTGCCAGCAGTAACGACCGAGGCACTGAAGCTTTCTTT. Protein: CASSNDRGTEAFF.

The chain combines TRBV20-1 with TRBJ2-5, with D unresolved. The CDR3 is made up of 12 amino acids. V gave up 3 bases and J gave up 5 bases, with 10 bases separating them. Germline V gene sequence: CDR1 DFQATT, CDR2 SNEGSKA (reference sequence). This chain's CDR3 is CSASPQSETQYF. In nucleotides, the CDR3 is TGCAGTGCTAGCCCCCAATCGGAGACCCAGTACTTC.

The chain combines TRBV3-1 with TRBJ2-5; 9 nucleotides agree with TRBD2. There are 14 residues in the CDR3. V trimming: 2 bases; J trimming: 6 bases; junction bases outside the gene matches: 4. The V gene's germline CDR1 is LGHDT and CDR2 YNNKEL (reference sequence). The CDR3 reads CASSQTSGPKTQYF. DNA for the CDR3: TGTGCCAGCAGCCAAACTAGCGGGCCTAAGACCCAGTACTTC.

The chain couples TRBV6-2 or TRBV6-3 to TRBJ2-4; 10 bases are a match to TRBD2. Germline V CDR1 and CDR2: MNHEY, SVGEGT. This CDR3 has 15 amino acids. Losses at the gene ends were 2 bases for V and 3 bases for J; bases not matched to a gene: 1. In nucleotides, the CDR3 is TGTGCCAGCAGTTACCGGACTAGCGGCAAAAACATTCAGTACTTC. Amino acids: CASSYRTSGKNIQYF.

The V call is TRBV9, the J call TRBJ1-1, with TRBD1 matching over 8 bases. Unmatched junction bases numbered 17, after V lost 3 bases and J lost 4 bases. Per the germline V gene, CDR1 is SGDLS and CDR2 is YYNGEE. The CDR3 consists of 18 residues. In nucleotides, the CDR3 is TGTGCCAGCAGCGCCCGGGTTGGACAGGGTATAGTAGTCACTGAAGCTTTCTTT. It translates to CASSARVGQGIVVTEAFF.

The V gene is TRBV29-1, the J gene TRBJ2-3; maybe TRBD2 (5 bases). Germline V CDR1 and CDR2: SQVTM, ANQGSEA. The CDR3 has 13 residues. Trimming cost V 8 bases and J 1 base, with 13 bases left between them. For the CDR3, the DNA is TGCAGCTCAAGACTACCCGGCACAGATACGCAGTATTTT. Its protein is CSSRLPGTDTQYF.

The chain links TRBV7-8 to TRBJ1-5; 9 bases align to TRBD1. Losses at the gene ends were 4 bases for V and 3 bases for J; bases not matched to a gene: 7. In germline, CDR1 is SGHVS, CDR2 FQNEAQ. The CDR3 has 16 residues. DNA for the CDR3: TGTGCCAGCAGCTACTCCGGGACAGGGCTCAATCAGCCCCAGCATTTT. Encoded protein: CASSYSGTGLNQPQHF.

The rearrangement joins TRBV29-1 to TRBJ2-1; either TRBD1 or TRBD2 may fit D (5 bases each). The V gene's germline CDR1 is SQVTM and CDR2 ANQGSEA. Trimming pared 7 bases from V and 9 bases from J, leaving 13 bases between. The CDR3 runs to 11 residues. The CDR3 DNA sequence: TGCAGCGGCCGAGGGGAGAGTGAGCAGTTCTTC. Its protein product is CSGRGESEQFF.

This chain uses TRBV7-8 with TRBJ1-2, with TRBD1 matching over 9 bases. Germline V gives CDR1 SGHVS, CDR2 FQNEAQ. The CDR3 spans 17 residues. V shed 1 base and J 1 base; nucleotides not matched to a gene: 7. As DNA, the CDR3 is TGTGCCAGCAGCTTAGATTGGACAGGGGACGTTAACTATGGCTACACCTTC. Its protein product is CASSLDWTGDVNYGYTF.